The rows below give T cell receptor beta chains drawn from one sample of a study of cytomegalovirus exposure and HLA in healthy donors. Method: immunoSEQ multiplex PCR; TCRdb's copy keeps in-frame clones and lacks some. The sample yields fewer than 200,000 clones, over 60% seen once. Sequencing input: PBMCs. The receptor source for this set is a female donor in good health and CMV-seronegative. Each CDR3 is given with its conserved first and last residue. The D gene is left open where the match is weak. Not every row has a clone size; where given, it reads once, few, many or a size class.

J gene	D gene	clone size	V gene	CDR3 DNA	CDR3 protein
TRBJ1-4	NA	few	TRBV27	TGTGCCACCGGGGGGCAACAGCTCGGGGAAAAACTGTTTTTT	CATGGQQLGEKLFF
TRBJ2-5	NA	once	TRBV18	TGTGCCAGCTCACCTTCGCGAGAGACCCAGTACTTC	CASSPSRETQYF
TRBJ1-1	NA	NA	TRBV18	TGTGCCAGCTCACTGTCTACCGGGAGACAGTGGAACACTGAAGCTTTCTTT	CASSLSTGRQWNTEAFF
TRBJ2-3	TRBD2	once	TRBV7-2	TGTGCCAGCAGCTTACACAGCGGGGGGGCGACTTCTCCCACAGATACGCAGTATTTT	CASSLHSGGATSPTDTQYF
TRBJ2-7	TRBD2	once	TRBV5-1	TGCGCCAGCAGCTTGTCGGGCGGGAGGGCCTACGAGCAGTACTTC	CASSLSGGRAYEQYF
TRBJ1-1	NA	few	TRBV12-5	TGTGCTAGTGGACGGAGGGGTATCACTGAAGCTTTCTTT	CASGRRGITEAFF
TRBJ1-4	TRBD1	few	TRBV5-6	TGTGCCAGCAGCTACGGGACAGAGAATGAAAAACTGTTTTTT	CASSYGTENEKLFF
TRBJ1-2	TRBD1	NA	TRBV28	TGTGCCAGCAGTGCACCCGGGACAGCGAACTATGGCTACACCTTC	CASSAPGTANYGYTF
TRBJ2-1	NA	NA	TRBV5-1	TGCGCCAGCAGCTTGGGCAGGGGACCCTCCAATGAGCAGTTCTTC	CASSLGRGPSNEQFF
TRBJ2-3	TRBD2	NA	TRBV2	TGTGCCAGCAGCCTCTGGACTAGCGGGGGCACAGATACGCAGTATTTT	CASSLWTSGGTDTQYF
TRBJ1-1	NA	few	TRBV10-2	TGCGCCAGCACCGAGGGCCTGGGAGGTGAAGCTTTCTTT	CASTEGLGGEAFF
TRBJ1-2	NA	NA	TRBV30	TGTGCCTGGACTGGACTGTATGGCTACACCTTC	CAWTGLYGYTF
TRBJ1-1	NA	NA	TRBV29-1	TGCAGCGTCTCTACTCCGGGATCAGACACTGAAGCTTTCTTT	CSVSTPGSDTEAFF
TRBJ2-3	NA	few	TRBV5-1	TGCGCCAGCAGCTCCGGGTCCACAGATACGCAGTATTTT	CASSSGSTDTQYF
TRBJ2-6	TRBD1	NA	TRBV4-3	TGCGCCAGCAGCCAAGCAGGACAGGGGTGGTCTGGGGCCAACGTCCTGACTTTC	CASSQAGQGWSGANVLTF
TRBJ1-2	TRBD1	NA	TRBV28	TGTGCCAGCAGCCCGCGACAGGGCTACTATGGCTACACCTTC	CASSPRQGYYGYTF
TRBJ1-5	NA	NA	TRBV7-2	TGTGCCAGCAGCTACCCGATGTCTAGTGGGGGGGATCAGCCCCAGCATTTT	CASSYPMSSGGDQPQHF
TRBJ1-3	NA	NA	TRBV9	TGTGCCAGCAGGGGCGGGTGGGATGGAAACACCATATATTTT	CASRGGWDGNTIYF
TRBJ1-5	NA	NA	TRBV11-2	TGTGCCAGCAGCTTAGAAAGCAATCGGCCCCAGCATTTT	CASSLESNRPQHF
TRBJ2-3	NA	NA	TRBV7-9	TGTGCCAGCACTGAGGGTTATACGCAGTATTTT	CASTEGYTQYF
TRBJ1-4	TRBD1	NA	TRBV5-5	TGTGCCAGCAGCCGCGGGGACAGCTGGAATGAAAAACTGTTTTTT	CASSRGDSWNEKLFF
TRBJ2-2	TRBD1	NA	TRBV27	TGTGCCAGCAGCAAGGACAGGGGGATACACACCGGGGAGCTGTTTTTT	CASSKDRGIHTGELFF
TRBJ1-1	NA	NA	TRBV6-5	TGTGCCAGCAGTTACTTGGGGGGGGACACTGAAGCTTTCTTT	CASSYLGGDTEAFF
TRBJ2-4	TRBD2	NA	TRBV25-1	TGTGCCAGCAGTGAAAACAAGCGGGGAAACAGTCAGTACTTC	CASSENKRGNSQYF
TRBJ1-4	TRBD1	NA	TRBV18	TGTGCCAGCTCACCGGGACAGCCCAAGGGGGAAAAACTGTTTTTT	CASSPGQPKGEKLFF
TRBJ2-4	TRBD2	NA	TRBV6-5	TGTGCCAGCAGTTACTCGGGCGGACTAGCGGGAAGTCAGTACTTC	CASSYSGGLAGSQYF
TRBJ2-6	NA	NA	TRBV30	TGTGCCTGGAATCGGGACTCATCTGGGGCCAACGTCCTGACTTTC	CAWNRDSSGANVLTF
TRBJ1-5	TRBD1	NA	TRBV5-1	TGCGCCAGCAGCCCGGACAGGGGGAATCAGCCCCAGCATTTT	CASSPDRGNQPQHF
TRBJ1-1	NA	NA	TRBV30	TGTGCCTGGAGTGTAGCGAACACTGAAGCTTTCTTT	CAWSVANTEAFF
TRBJ2-4	TRBD2	NA	TRBV5-6	TGTGCCAGCAGCACCGGGACCGGCCTACGTAGCGGGCGGAACAGTCAGTACTTC	CASSTGTGLRSGRNSQYF
TRBJ1-5	NA	NA	TRBV5-8	TGTGCCAGCAGCTTGACAGGGCTGCCCCAGCATTTT	CASSLTGLPQHF
TRBJ2-3	NA	NA	TRBV11-2	TGTGCCAGCAGCGAATACAAGACTGACACAGATACGCAGTATTTT	CASSEYKTDTDTQYF
TRBJ2-7	TRBD2	NA	TRBV5-6	TGTGCCAGCAGACTAAGAGGGCTAGCGGGAGGGCAAAACGAGCAGTACTTC	CASRLRGLAGGQNEQYF
TRBJ2-7	NA	NA	TRBV9	TGTGCCAGCAGCGTAGCGCAGGTCCCCTTCCCTGAGCAGTACTTC	CASSVAQVPFPEQYF
TRBJ2-2	TRBD2	NA	TRBV7-3	TGTGCCAGCAGCAGACTAGCGGGGGCGCCTCTTAGCGGGGAGCTGTTTTTT	CASSRLAGAPLSGELFF
TRBJ1-1	NA	NA	TRBV4-3	TGCGCCAGCAGCCAAGGGCGGGCTGGCACTGAAGCTTTCTTT	CASSQGRAGTEAFF
TRBJ2-7	TRBD1	NA	TRBV7-9	TGTGCCAGCAGCTTACGCCCCAACCGGGACAGGGGATCCTACGAGCAGTACTTC	CASSLRPNRDRGSYEQYF
TRBJ1-4	TRBD1	NA	TRBV9	TGTGCCAGCAGCGTAACAGGGGTTAATGAAAAACTGTTTTTT	CASSVTGVNEKLFF
TRBJ2-2	TRBD1	NA	TRBV9	TGTGCCAGCAAAACAGGGGGAGACACCGGGGAGCTGTTTTTT	CASKTGGDTGELFF
TRBJ2-7	NA	NA	TRBV11-3	TGTGCCAGCAGCTTAGAACACCTCTCCTACGAGCAGTACTTC	CASSLEHLSYEQYF
TRBJ2-1	NA	NA	TRBV7-2	TGTGCCAGCAGCCCCCAATCAGGAAGGCAGTTCTTC	CASSPQSGRQFF
TRBJ2-7	TRBD2	NA	TRBV10-3	TGTGCCATCAGTGAGCCCCATTCCGGACTAGCAGCTCTGGATCAGTACTTC	CAISEPHSGLAALDQYF
TRBJ1-1	TRBD1	NA	TRBV5-1	TGCGCCAGCAGCTTAGGACAGGTGAACACTGAAGCTTTCTTT	CASSLGQVNTEAFF
TRBJ1-1	TRBD1	NA	TRBV15	TGTGCCACCAGCGGGGACAGGGAGGTCACTGAAGCTTTCTTT	CATSGDREVTEAFF
TRBJ1-2	NA	NA	TRBV4-3	TGCGCCAGCAGCCAAGATCCAGTCTCAGCTAACTATGGCTACACCTTC	CASSQDPVSANYGYTF
TRBJ1-5	NA	NA	TRBV12-5	TGTGCTAGTGGTTTGGTATCAGGGCCCCAGCATTTT	CASGLVSGPQHF
TRBJ2-7	NA	NA	TRBV5-6	TGTGCCAGCAGCTCCCGCCGAGGCAAGACCTACGAGCAGTACTTC	CASSSRRGKTYEQYF
TRBJ2-5	TRBD1	NA	TRBV7-9	TGTGCCAGCAGCTCGGGACAGGTGTTTGGGGAGACCCAGTACTTC	CASSSGQVFGETQYF
TRBJ2-1	TRBD2	NA	TRBV11-1	TGTGCCAGCAGCTTGCCGGGGGGACTAGCCCATGAGCAGTTCTTC	CASSLPGGLAHEQFF
TRBJ1-1	TRBD1	NA	TRBV5-1	TGCGCCAGCAGCTTCGGGACAGGGGCCATGAACACTGAAGCTTTCTTT	CASSFGTGAMNTEAFF
TRBJ2-2	TRBD2	NA	TRBV28	TGTGCCAGCGCCAGGACTACTAGCGGGAGGGTCGGGGAGCTGTTTTTT	CASARTTSGRVGELFF
TRBJ1-2	TRBD1	NA	TRBV18	TGTGCCAGCTCACCCCTTGGCGGGACAGTAATAGATGGCTACACCTTC	CASSPLGGTVIDGYTF
TRBJ2-2	NA	NA	TRBV29-1	TGCAGCGTGCAGGTTCCGAACACCGGGGAGCTGTTTTTT	CSVQVPNTGELFF
TRBJ2-7	TRBD2	NA	TRBV28	TGTGCCAGCAGTCTGATACCAACTAGCGGGAGATGTTGCGAGCAGTACTTC	CASSLIPTSGRCCEQYF
TRBJ2-7	NA	NA	TRBV6-5	TGTGCCAGCAGCAGGTCCACCTACGAGCAGTACTTC	CASSRSTYEQYF
TRBJ1-1	NA	NA	TRBV9	TGTGCCAGCAGCGTAGGGGAGGGGTTTTGGAGGACTGAAGCTTTCTTT	CASSVGEGFWRTEAFF
TRBJ2-2	NA	NA	TRBV14	TGTGCCAGCAGCCCACTGGGCGGGGGCAGGTACACCGGGGAGCTGTTTTTT	CASSPLGGGRYTGELFF
TRBJ2-3	TRBD2	NA	TRBV2	TGTGCCAGCAGTGACCCCCAGCGGGGGCGGTATTTT	CASSDPQRGRYF
TRBJ2-7	TRBD2	few	TRBV4-3	TGCGCCAGCAGCCAGTATAGCGGGTCCTCCTACGAGCAGTACTTC	CASSQYSGSSYEQYF